This TCR beta chain was captured in a study of T cell responses to AZD1222 COVID-19 vaccine (dated by TCRdb to the early 2020s). Looking at the study overall: TCR sequencing was performed for over 230 trial participants, of whom roughly 200 were given two doses of AZD1222 and 26 were given two doses of MenACWY control vaccine. Trial participants were enrolled into age subgroups of 18-55, 56-69 and 70-plus years, which contained about 150, 28 and 57 TCR-sequenced participants, respectively.

The CDR3 regions of human TCRbeta chains were analyzed by immunosequencing. The authors' analysis ran thus. Repertoire TCRs were checked for matches against a reference library of SARS-CoV-2-specific TCRs that had been generated using the MIRA antigen-specificity platform. Breadth meant the fraction of unique TCRs that were SARS-CoV-2-associated, whereas depth meant the fraction of total T cells that were SARS-CoV-2-associated. Using the MIRA data, every spike-specific TCR was mapped to the spike region that the TCR reacted to and assigned to either a CD4 or a CD8 class. Log10-transformed breadth and depth values were compared by one-way ANOVA with Sidak's multiple comparisons tests. The table was pulled from immuneACCESS by TCRdb, which kept in-frame rearrangements only. Such tables lose some clones; where checked, under half of the loss comes from unresolved V genes, and the rest has no known cause. D and trimming were read from the DNA, whereas the V and J calls and clone size are those reported in that table. The sample table contains about 170,000 clones; only one count was recorded for roughly 87% of them. The leading ten clones occupy 0.85% to 1.2% of the sample.

The time point label, read with the paper, signifies: about 28 days (+/-7) after the second vaccine dose. AZD1222 recipients whose second dose came at about 4 weeks and those whose second dose came at about 12 weeks were combined into one group, since spike-specific TCR depth and breadth did not differ between the two schedules. Vaccinee samples were obtained from the UK trials COV001 and COV002, which included a single-blind randomized controlled phase 2/3 trial of AZD1222 (ChAdOx1 nCoV-19) in healthy adults. Trial participant PBMC samples were collected at day 0 and day 28 after the second dose for TCRbeta chain sequencing. Its CDR3 holds 11 amino acids, cysteine through phenylalanine. The entry retains the CDR3 DNA only, 33 bases that are in frame from base 1. Trimming removed 4 bases from V and 7 bases from J, leaving 5 bases between the germline ends. What the authors observed across the whole study: Because no day 14 peak-response samples were available, repertoires were characterized only after the peak T cell response. Reportedly, almost half of the unique spike-specific TCRs recognized epitopes lying outside the regions that are mutated in the B.1.351 and B.1.1.7 variants. Spike-specific TCR breadth and depth rose significantly after two AZD1222 doses compared with day 0 and with MenACWY recipients. In the small 56-69-year group, the increase in depth fell short of significance, most likely because of low power. CD4 TCRs associated with the vaccine covered the entire spike protein, and the dominant responses were in regions 160-218 and 743-854. Conclusions about previously exposed vaccinees were limited because only six AZD1222 recipients were SARS-CoV-2 seropositive at baseline. Participants were mostly white British and included more females than males, and it was suggested by the authors that clonal diversity may have been underestimated.

For this clone: Its recognized antigen is unknown. Base quality data are lacking; no much larger clone is found one base away.

The receptor comes from an adult who received the AZD1222 COVID-19 vaccine. The sequence joins TRBV5-3 to TRBJ2-2; tentative D gene TRBD2, with 5 bases matching. TRBV5-3 is classed as an ORF, of uncertain function. Material: peripheral blood, obtained 28 days after the second AZD1222 dose. The bases are TGTGCCAGAAGCGAGGGCGGGGAGCTGTTTTTT. Its coded protein is CARSEGGELFF.